This TCR beta chain appears in the sequencing data of a study of CD8 T cells in Susac syndrome. General study points: The study acknowledged a relatively small number of individuals in its TCR sequencing and HLA analysis.

The CDR3 consists of 17 residues. Germline assignment: CDR1 DFQATT and CDR2 SNEGSKA (reference sequence). The V gene end was trimmed by 6 bases and the J gene end by 4 bases; junction bases not matched to a gene: 15. Turning to this clonotype: Antigen: not known.

A quantity of about 0.5 to 1 ug RNA underwent reverse transcription using random hexamers. TCR beta CDR3 was amplified by immunoSEQ covering 54 Vbeta and 13 Jbeta. A single record per CDR3 protein comes from TCRdb applying MiXCR to the immunoSEQ multiplex PCR reads. The sample records around 270,000 distinct CDR3 sequences, approximately 89% being singletons. The authors negatively isolated CD8+ and CD4+ T cells and FACS-enriched TEMRA cells. What was sequenced was CD8+ T cells from PBMCs. The sequence came from a human donor with multiple sclerosis. This rearrangement joins TRBV20-1 to TRBJ2-5; TRBD2 aligns across 12 bases. CDR3 DNA: TGCAGTGCCGATACCGGGACTAGCGGGTCCTGGGGAGAGACCCAGTACTTC. This encodes CSADTGTSGSWGETQYF.